These T cell receptor beta chains were read from a single sample in a study of blood T cell repertoires in COVID-19. TCRdb's table, derived via immunoSEQ multiplex PCR, lists solely in-frame clones and lacks some. This repertoire shows under 450,000 clones, 80% to 90% found once; its top ten account for under 1.5%. The sequenced sample was PBMCs or T cells enriched from blood (not recorded which). The receptor source for this set is a man aged 25-40 years who had recovered from COVID-19. Each CDR3 is given with its conserved first and last residue. A D gene is named only where the DNA matches it firmly. For some rows the clone size is stated as once, few or many, or as a class when expanded; others skip it.

J: TRBJ1-4; V: TRBV10-1; D: .; size: .; DNA: TGCGCCAGCAGTGATCGCGGGAATGAAAAACTGTTTTTT; CDR3: CASSDRGNEKLFF
J: TRBJ2-3; V: TRBV9; D: TRBD1; size: .; DNA: TGTGCCAGCAGCCCAATGCAGGGGGGCACAGATACGCAGTATTTT; CDR3: CASSPMQGGTDTQYF
J: TRBJ2-7; V: TRBV19; D: TRBD1; size: once; DNA: TGTGCCAGTAGTATAGTTGCAGGGGGAACCTACGAGCAGTACTTC; CDR3: CASSIVAGGTYEQYF
J: TRBJ1-2; V: TRBV7-9; D: .; size: once; DNA: TGTGCCAGCAGCCCCAACGTACAGAACTATGGCTACACCTTC; CDR3: CASSPNVQNYGYTF
J: TRBJ1-1; V: TRBV6-5; D: TRBD1; size: .; DNA: TGTGCCAGCAGTTACTTACCAGGACAGGGGGACACTGAAGCTTTCTTT; CDR3: CASSYLPGQGDTEAFF
J: TRBJ1-2; V: TRBV14; D: .; size: .; DNA: TGTGCCAGCAGCCAAATGGGCAACTATGGCTACACCTTC; CDR3: CASSQMGNYGYTF
J: TRBJ2-3; V: TRBV3-1/TRBV3-2; D: .; size: .; DNA: TGTGCCAGCAGCCCCCGGGAGGATACGCAGTATTTT; CDR3: CASSPREDTQYF
J: TRBJ2-5; V: TRBV7-8; D: TRBD2; size: once; DNA: TGTGCCAGCAGACAAACTAGCGGGGGGGCAGAGACCCAGTACTTC; CDR3: CASRQTSGGAETQYF
J: TRBJ1-2; V: TRBV28; D: .; size: few; DNA: TGTGCCAGCAGCCCATGGGTCAGGGTTGGCTACACCTTC; CDR3: CASSPWVRVGYTF
J: TRBJ1-1; V: TRBV27; D: .; size: once; DNA: TGTGCCAGCAGCCTACAGATAAACACTGAAGCTTTCTTT; CDR3: CASSLQINTEAFF
J: TRBJ1-1; V: TRBV11-3; D: .; size: .; DNA: TGTGCCAGCAGCTCGGGGATAAGCACTGAAGCTTTCTTT; CDR3: CASSSGISTEAFF
J: TRBJ2-5; V: TRBV7-2; D: TRBD2; size: .; DNA: TGTGCCACCTCGACAGCGGGGGGCCGGGAGACCCAGTACTTC; CDR3: CATSTAGGRETQYF
J: TRBJ1-2; V: TRBV5-1; D: TRBD1; size: .; DNA: TGCGCCAGCAGCCAAGGGGACAGGAACTATGGCTACACCTTC; CDR3: CASSQGDRNYGYTF
J: TRBJ1-3; V: TRBV9; D: .; size: .; DNA: TGTGCCAGCAGCGCAACCCCCAGGTCTGGAAACACCATATATTTT; CDR3: CASSATPRSGNTIYF
J: TRBJ2-3; V: TRBV24-1; D: .; size: .; DNA: TGTGCCACCAGTGTCGGAGACGGTCCTAGCACAGATACGCAGTATTTT; CDR3: CATSVGDGPSTDTQYF
J: TRBJ1-2; V: TRBV27; D: TRBD1; size: .; DNA: TGTGCCAGCAGTTCTACAGGGGATGGCTACACCTTC; CDR3: CASSSTGDGYTF
J: TRBJ1-6; V: TRBV10-3; D: .; size: .; DNA: TGTGCCATCAGTGAGTCCGGGGGGATTTCACCCCTCCACTTT; CDR3: CAISESGGISPLHF
J: TRBJ1-2; V: TRBV2; D: .; size: .; DNA: TGTGCCAGCAGTGAAGTGTCAGGGAATAACTATGGCTACACCTTC; CDR3: CASSEVSGNNYGYTF
J: TRBJ2-5; V: TRBV12-3/TRBV12-4; D: .; size: .; DNA: TGTGCCAGCAGTGGGGGGTCCTACGTGACCCAGTACTTC; CDR3: CASSGGSYVTQYF
J: TRBJ2-7; V: TRBV7-8; D: TRBD1; size: .; DNA: TGTGCCAGCAGCCCCTCGAGGACAGGGTTTCACGAGCAGTACTTC; CDR3: CASSPSRTGFHEQYF
J: TRBJ1-1; V: TRBV30; D: .; size: .; DNA: TGTGCCTGGACGAGACAGACCATGAACACTGAAGCTTTCTTT; CDR3: CAWTRQTMNTEAFF
J: TRBJ2-3; V: TRBV4-2; D: TRBD2; size: .; DNA: TGTGCCAGCAGCCAAACCCTAGCGGGGGGTAGCACAGATACGCAGTATTTT; CDR3: CASSQTLAGGSTDTQYF
J: TRBJ1-3; V: TRBV2; D: TRBD1; size: .; DNA: TGTGCCAGTGGACAGGGTTTTGGAAACACCATATATTTT; CDR3: CASGQGFGNTIYF
J: TRBJ2-1; V: TRBV2; D: TRBD2; size: .; DNA: TGTGCCAGCAGTTATTTGCGACTAGCGGGGAATGAGCAGTTCTTC; CDR3: CASSYLRLAGNEQFF
J: TRBJ2-3; V: TRBV30; D: TRBD2; size: .; DNA: TGTGCCTGGAGTGTAGGTCTAGCGGGGGCCAGTGGTACGCAGTATTTT; CDR3: CAWSVGLAGASGTQYF
J: TRBJ1-2; V: TRBV6-5; D: TRBD1; size: .; DNA: TGTGCCAGCAGTTCCTCGACAGGGTTCGGTAACTATGGCTACACCTTC; CDR3: CASSSSTGFGNYGYTF